Listed here are 28 T cell receptor beta chains from one sample, sequenced in a study of blood T cell repertoires in COVID-19. The method was immunoSEQ multiplex PCR; TCRdb's version includes in-frame clones alone and lacks a portion of them. Of approximately 500,000 clones listed, approximately 83% were seen once; the top ten hold roughly 3.2%. What was sequenced was peripheral blood. All receptors come from a human donor in a cohort sampled during active COVID-19.

The chain has TRBV3-1 (or the pseudogene TRBV3-2) and TRBJ1-2, with 10 bases aligning to TRBD1. The length of the CDR3 is 16 residues. Germline-derived CDR1 and CDR2 are LGHDT and YNNKEL (reference sequence). V shed 3 bases, J shed 4 bases, and the junction held 8 bases outside the gene matches. The CDR3 region has the DNA TGTGCCAGCAGCCATACCGACAGGGGGCGAGTCTATGGCTACACCTTC. Its translation: CASSHTDRGRVYGYTF.

This chain connects TRBV29-1 to TRBJ2-2; 8 bases are shared with TRBD1. Per germline, CDR1 SQVTM and CDR2 ANQGSEA. Trimming removed 4 bases from V and 7 bases from J; junction bases left unmatched: 11. The CDR3 is 15 amino acids. In DNA, the CDR3 is TGCAGCGTTGGATCTTGGACAGGGCTAAGCGGGGAGCTGTTTTTT. Protein product: CSVGSWTGLSGELFF.

The chain joins TRBV20-1 to TRBJ2-7; maybe TRBD2 (6 bases). V shed 5 bases and J shed 4 bases, with 9 bases lying between them. Per germline, CDR1 DFQATT and CDR2 SNEGSKA (reference sequence). The CDR3 consists of 11 residues. The chain's CDR3 is CSADREYEQYF. DNA of the CDR3: TGCAGTGCTGACCGGGAGTACGAGCAGTACTTC.

V gene TRBV27 combines with J gene TRBJ2-3, with 11 bases identical to TRBD2. Trimming removed 6 bases from V and 0 bases from J; junction bases left unmatched: 8. CDR3 length equals 17 residues. From germline, CDR1 is MNHEY and CDR2 SMNVEV (reference sequence). The CDR3 sequence: CASRTSGNLDSTDTQYF. The CDR3 nucleotides read TGTGCCAGCAGGACTAGCGGGAACCTCGATAGCACAGATACGCAGTATTTT.

A single count supports this clone. The chain combines TRBV7-9 with TRBJ2-3; 13 nucleotides agree with TRBD2. CDR1 is SEHNR and CDR2 is FQNEAQ in the germline V gene (reference sequence). This CDR3 spans 18 amino acids. V was clipped by 9 bases and J by 3 bases; unmatched bases: 15. This chain's CDR3 is CASSLPFRLAGGTDTQYF. In DNA, the CDR3 is TGTGCCAGTTCCCTTCCTTTTAGACTAGCGGGAGGAACAGATACGCAGTATTTT.

The rearrangement joins TRBV30 to TRBJ1-3; D is unclear. The ends were cut back, 2 bases at V and 0 bases at J, with 5 bases in the middle. The CDR3 length is 13 residues. The germline gives CDR1 GTSNPN, CDR2 SVGIG (reference sequence). The CDR3 coding sequence is TGTGCCTGGAGTCCCATCTCTGGAAACACCATATATTTT. Its translation is CAWSPISGNTIYF.

This clone is a singleton in its sample. The CDR3: CAQGGVPSDEQYF. CDR3 in DNA: TGTGCCCAAGGGGGGGTCCCTTCCGACGAGCAGTACTTC. The chain is built from TRBV21-1 and TRBJ2-7; the DNA was not compared with TRBD2, the D call given in the table. TRBV21-1 has pseudogene status. There are 13 residues in the CDR3.

The rearrangement joins TRBV29-1 to TRBJ1-2; a possible D gene is TRBD1 (5 bases). This CDR3 is 13 amino acids long. Germline CDR1 is SQVTM and CDR2 is ANQGSEA. The V and J ends lost 4 bases and 8 bases respectively, with 17 bases between them. The CDR3 is CSVVSTFGGGYTF. As DNA, the CDR3 is TGCAGCGTTGTTTCGACCTTCGGGGGGGGCTACACCTTC.

J is TRBJ2-1 and V is TRBV28, with D perhaps TRBD2 (6 bases). In germline, CDR1 is MDHEN, CDR2 SYDVKM. The CDR3 length is 15 residues. Deletions cut 1 base from V and 8 bases from J, with 15 bases between. CDR3 loop: CASSLSNGRGDEQFF. Here the CDR3 DNA reads TGTGCCAGCAGTTTATCAAACGGGAGAGGGGATGAGCAGTTCTTC.

The V call is TRBV6-5, the J call TRBJ1-1, with unresolved D. Trimming removed 6 bases at V and 10 bases at J, with 12 bases between. The germline V gene encodes CDR1 MNHEY and CDR2 SVGAGI. The CDR3 runs to 11 residues. The CDR3, as DNA: TGTGCCAGCAGGGACTTGGCGGGAGCTTTCTTT. Translating it yields CASRDLAGAFF.

This clone occurred a few times. V gene TRBV30 combines with J gene TRBJ2-1; 8 bases fit TRBD1. The V segment lost 2 bases and the J segment 2 bases; nucleotides outside the gene matches: 2. This CDR3 region has 14 residues. CDR1 is GTSNPN, CDR2 SVGIG, per germline (reference sequence). This chain's CDR3 is CAWSPDRAYNEQFF. The CDR3 bases are TGTGCCTGGAGTCCGGACAGGGCCTACAATGAGCAGTTCTTC.

This chain joins TRBV5-8 and TRBJ1-5, with D uncertain. V lost 4 bases and J 7 bases, leaving 12 bases between the germline ends. Per the germline V gene, CDR1 is SGHTS and CDR2 is YDEGEE. The CDR3 contains 13 residues. DNA for the CDR3: TGTGCCAGCAGCCCGGAGGTTGGGCAGCCCCAGCATTTT. Encoded protein: CASSPEVGQPQHF.

The J gene is TRBJ2-1, the V gene TRBV2; no definite D call. Per the germline V gene, CDR1 is SNHLY and CDR2 is FYNNEI. CDR3 length equals 13 residues. Trimming took off 7 bases at V and 5 bases at J, with 12 bases between the two ends. Written as DNA, the CDR3 is TGTGCCAGCACGGCCGGGTTCGACAATGAGCAGTTCTTC. It codes for CASTAGFDNEQFF.

This clone was detected ten times or more. The J gene is TRBJ1-1, the V gene TRBV7-8, with a weak D call TRBD1 (5 bases). Germline V gene sequence: CDR1 SGHVS, CDR2 FQNEAQ. The CDR3 has 14 amino acids. The V and J ends lost 7 bases and 6 bases respectively, with 18 bases between them. This CDR3 reads CASTYVRQGSEAFF. The DNA for the CDR3 is TGTGCCAGCACCTACGTCAGGCAGGGCTCTGAAGCTTTCTTT.

The V call is TRBV5-1, the J call TRBJ1-1; possibly TRBD1 for D (5 bases). This CDR3 region has 15 residues. Germline V CDR1 and CDR2: SGHRS, YFSETQ. V was clipped by 4 bases and J by 3 bases, with 16 bases between them. The CDR3 DNA is TGCGCCAGCAGCCAGACAGCCTCCCCGCACACTGAAGCTTTCTTT. Protein product: CASSQTASPHTEAFF.

The CDR3 protein is CASRARGSSYEQYF. In nucleotides, the CDR3 is TGTGCCAGCAGGGCGCGGGGGTCGTCCTACGAGCAGTACTTC. The rearrangement uses TRBV5-8 and TRBJ2-7, with 7 positions matching TRBD2. V dropped 5 bases and J dropped 1; count of bases not matched to a gene: 6. CDR1 and CDR2 (germline): SGHTS, YDEGEE. CDR3 length: 14 amino acids.

The chain is built from TRBV19 and TRBJ1-1; 8 bases map to TRBD1. The CDR3 runs to 14 residues. Losses at the gene ends were 9 bases for V and 0 bases for J; bases not matched to a gene: 6. Germline lookup yields CDR1 LNHDA and CDR2 SQIVND (reference sequence). The CDR3 nucleotides are TGTGCCAGCTCTACAGGGGGGATGAACACTGAAGCTTTCTTT. Protein product: CASSTGGMNTEAFF.

The chain joins TRBV19 to TRBJ1-1; tentatively, D is TRBD1 (5 bases). This CDR3 comprises 13 residues. Germline CDR1 is LNHDA and CDR2 is SQIVND (reference sequence). Trimming removed 6 bases from V and 8 bases from J, with 16 bases in between. DNA for the CDR3: TGTGCCAGTAGCTACCGACAGCCCGCGGAAGCTTTCTTT. Its protein is CASSYRQPAEAFF.

V is TRBV2 and J is TRBJ1-6; D gene ambiguous. This CDR3 is 15 amino acids long. Germline values: CDR1 SNHLY, CDR2 FYNNEI. Trimming took 7 bases from V and 7 from J, leaving 17 bases between them. CDR3 sequence reads: CASTPPNPRNSPLHF. Written as DNA, the CDR3 is TGTGCCAGCACCCCCCCGAACCCGCGGAATTCACCCCTCCACTTT.

The chain is built from TRBV5-5 and TRBJ2-1; 7 bases align to TRBD2. The germline gives CDR1 SGHKS, CDR2 YYEKEE (reference sequence). There are 13 residues in the CDR3. After removal of 5 bases from V and 7 bases from J, the junction contained 6 bases not matched to a gene. CDR3 coding DNA: TGTGCCAGCAGGCGGGAGTCAGTTAATGAGCAGTTCTTC. Translated: CASRRESVNEQFF.

This clone was counted once. The same CDR3 is also encoded by other DNA sequences in this sample. The chain is built from TRBV5-1 and TRBJ2-5; 7 bases agree with TRBD2. The V gene end was trimmed by 2 bases and the J gene end by 2 bases; junction bases not matched to a gene: 6. CDR3 size: 15 residues. Germline V gene data show CDR1 as SGHRS and CDR2 as YFSETQ. The CDR3 bases are TGCGCCAGCAGCTTTAGCGGGCTTCCTCAAGAGACCCAGTACTTC. Translated: CASSFSGLPQETQYF.

The V and J genes are TRBV5-5 and TRBJ1-1; D unresolved. Germline lookup yields CDR1 SGHKS and CDR2 YYEKEE (reference sequence). Trimming pared 0 bases from V and 4 bases from J, leaving 4 bases between. The CDR3 loop spans 12 amino acids. The CDR3: CASSLDSTEAFF. The DNA of the CDR3 is TGTGCCAGCAGCTTGGACAGCACTGAAGCTTTCTTT.

Details on this clone: One end of the junction does not line up with germline, which may come from a read error. The chain has TRBV18 and TRBJ1-3; D remains unclear. The germline V gene encodes CDR1 KGHSH and CDR2 LQKENI. CDR3 length: 15 amino acids. This CDR3 reads CATRAGSPTGNTIYF. CDR3 nucleotides: TGTGCCACCCGGGCGGGATCCCCGACTGGGAACACCATATATTTT.

DNA of the CDR3: TGTGCCAGCTCACCGATAGGGTCCGAGGGTGAAGCTTTCTTT. Residues: CASSPIGSEGEAFF. The chain joins TRBV18 to TRBJ1-1; D gene ambiguous. This CDR3 has 14 amino acids. The germline gives CDR1 KGHSH, CDR2 LQKENI. The V gene lost 3 bases and the J gene lost 7 bases, with 15 bases spanning the gap.

This rearrangement joins TRBV30 to TRBJ2-3; 7 nucleotides match TRBD2. CDR3 length: 13 residues. V lost 1 base and J lost 3; bases outside the gene matches: 1. The germline gives CDR1 GTSNPN, CDR2 SVGIG (reference sequence). Here the CDR3 reads CAWSDSGTDTQYF. In nucleotides, the CDR3 is TGTGCCTGGAGTGATAGCGGGACAGATACGCAGTATTTT.

This chain uses TRBV28 with TRBJ2-5, with a tentative D call TRBD1 (6 bases). Trimming pared 0 bases from V and 1 base from J, leaving 9 bases between. The germline V gene has CDR1 MDHEN and CDR2 SYDVKM. This CDR3 comprises 15 residues. The DNA of the CDR3 is TGTGCCAGCAGTTTATGGGGGGACACCCAAGAGACCCAGTACTTC. It is translated as CASSLWGDTQETQYF.

This rearrangement joins TRBV25-1 to TRBJ1-2; 8 bases line up with TRBD1. The CDR3 is 15 amino acids. Germline-derived CDR1 and CDR2 are MGHDK and SYGVNS. With V trimmed by 6 bases and J by 4 bases, 10 bases remained unmatched. Here the CDR3 reads CASSPGQVLAYGYTF. As DNA, the CDR3 is TGTGCCAGCAGCCCGGGACAGGTTCTCGCCTATGGCTACACCTTC.

The chain has TRBV2 and TRBJ2-7; tentative D call: TRBD2 (5 bases). The length of the CDR3 is 12 residues. Trimming removed 5 bases at V and 5 bases at J, with 10 bases between. The germline gives CDR1 SNHLY, CDR2 FYNNEI. CDR3: CASSYTSNEQYF. In DNA form, the CDR3 reads TGTGCCAGCAGTTACACTAGTAACGAGCAGTACTTC.